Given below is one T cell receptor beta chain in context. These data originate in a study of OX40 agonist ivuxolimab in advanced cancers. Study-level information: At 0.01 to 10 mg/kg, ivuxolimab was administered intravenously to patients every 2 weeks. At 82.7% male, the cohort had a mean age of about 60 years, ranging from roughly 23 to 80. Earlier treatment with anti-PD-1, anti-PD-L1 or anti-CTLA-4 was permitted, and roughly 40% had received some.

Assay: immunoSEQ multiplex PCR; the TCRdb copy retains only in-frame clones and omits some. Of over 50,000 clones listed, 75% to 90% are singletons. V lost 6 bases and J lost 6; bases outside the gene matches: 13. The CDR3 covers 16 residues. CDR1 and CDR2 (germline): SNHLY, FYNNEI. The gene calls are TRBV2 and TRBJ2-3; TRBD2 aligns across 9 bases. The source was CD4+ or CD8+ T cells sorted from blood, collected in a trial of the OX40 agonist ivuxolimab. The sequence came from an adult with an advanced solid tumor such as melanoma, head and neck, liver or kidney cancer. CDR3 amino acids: CASRKFGTSRRDTQYF. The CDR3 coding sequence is TGTGCCAGCAGGAAATTTGGGACTAGCCGTAGGGATACGCAGTATTTT.